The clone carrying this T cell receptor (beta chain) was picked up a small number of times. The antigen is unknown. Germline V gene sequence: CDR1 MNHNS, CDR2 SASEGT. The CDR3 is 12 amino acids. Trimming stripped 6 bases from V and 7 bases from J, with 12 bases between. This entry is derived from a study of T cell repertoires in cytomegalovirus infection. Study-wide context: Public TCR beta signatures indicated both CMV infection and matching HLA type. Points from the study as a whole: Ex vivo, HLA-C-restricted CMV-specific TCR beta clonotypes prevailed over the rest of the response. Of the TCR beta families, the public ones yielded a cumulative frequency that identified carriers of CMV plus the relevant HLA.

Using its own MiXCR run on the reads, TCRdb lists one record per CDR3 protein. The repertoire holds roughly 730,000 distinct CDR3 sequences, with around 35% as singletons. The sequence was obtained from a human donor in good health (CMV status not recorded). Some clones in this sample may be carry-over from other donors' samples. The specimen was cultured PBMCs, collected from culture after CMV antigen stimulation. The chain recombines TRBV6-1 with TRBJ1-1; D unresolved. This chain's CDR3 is CASSRPESEAFF. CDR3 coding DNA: TGTGCCAGCAGCCGTCCGGAGAGTGAAGCTTTCTTT.